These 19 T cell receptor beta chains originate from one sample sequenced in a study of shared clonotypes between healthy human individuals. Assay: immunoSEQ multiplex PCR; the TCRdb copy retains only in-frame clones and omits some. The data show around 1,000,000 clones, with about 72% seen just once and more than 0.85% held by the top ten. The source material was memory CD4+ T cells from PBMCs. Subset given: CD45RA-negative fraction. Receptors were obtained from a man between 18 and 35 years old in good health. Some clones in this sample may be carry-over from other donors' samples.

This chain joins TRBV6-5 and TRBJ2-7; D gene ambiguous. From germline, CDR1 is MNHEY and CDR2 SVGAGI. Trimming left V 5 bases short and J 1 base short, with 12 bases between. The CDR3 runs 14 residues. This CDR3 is CASSKVAGSYEQYF. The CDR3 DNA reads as TGTGCCAGCAGTAAAGTGGCAGGTTCCTACGAGCAGTACTTC.

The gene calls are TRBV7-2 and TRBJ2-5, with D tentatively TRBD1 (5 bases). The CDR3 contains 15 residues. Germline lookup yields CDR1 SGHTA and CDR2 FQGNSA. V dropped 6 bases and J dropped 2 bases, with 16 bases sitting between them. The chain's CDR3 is CASSYTGNSQETQYF. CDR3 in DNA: TGTGCCAGCAGTTATACAGGAAATTCTCAAGAGACCCAGTACTTC.

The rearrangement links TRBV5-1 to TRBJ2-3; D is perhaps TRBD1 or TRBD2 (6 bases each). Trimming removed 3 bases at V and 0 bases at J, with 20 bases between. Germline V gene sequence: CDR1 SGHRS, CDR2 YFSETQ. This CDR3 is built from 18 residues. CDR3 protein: CASSSRYIRGTSTDTQYF. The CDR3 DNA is TGCGCCAGCAGCTCCCGCTACATAAGGGGGACTAGCACAGATACGCAGTATTTT.

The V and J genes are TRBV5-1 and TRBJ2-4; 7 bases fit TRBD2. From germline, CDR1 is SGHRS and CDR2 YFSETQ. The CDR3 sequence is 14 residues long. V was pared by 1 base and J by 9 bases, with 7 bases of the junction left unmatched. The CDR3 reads CASSLLERDGIQYF. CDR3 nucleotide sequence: TGCGCCAGCAGCTTGTTAGAGCGGGATGGCATTCAGTACTTC. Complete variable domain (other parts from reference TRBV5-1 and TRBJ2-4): KAGVTQTPRYLIKTRGQQVTLSCSPISGHRSVSWYQQTPGQGLQFLFEYFSETQRNKGNFPGRFSGRQFSNSRSEMNVSTLELGDSALYLCASSLLERDGIQYFGAGTRLSVL.

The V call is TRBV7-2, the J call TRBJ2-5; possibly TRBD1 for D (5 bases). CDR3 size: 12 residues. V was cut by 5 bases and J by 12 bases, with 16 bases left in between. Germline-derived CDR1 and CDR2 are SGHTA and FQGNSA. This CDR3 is CASSAQSGSKYF. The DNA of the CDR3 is TGTGCCAGCAGCGCACAATCAGGGTCTAAGTACTTC. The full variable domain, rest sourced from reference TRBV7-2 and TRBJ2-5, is GAGVSQSPSNKVTEKGKDVELRCDPISGHTALYWYRQSLGQGLEFLIYFQGNSAPDKSGLPSDRFSAERTGGSVSTLTIQRTQQEDSAVYLCASSAQSGSKYFGPGTRLLVL.

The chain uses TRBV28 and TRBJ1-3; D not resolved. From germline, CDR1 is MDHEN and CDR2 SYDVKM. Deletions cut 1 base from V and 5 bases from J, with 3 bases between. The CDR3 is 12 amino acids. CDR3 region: CASSLSRNTIYF. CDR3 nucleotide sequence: TGTGCCAGCAGTTTATCCAGAAACACCATATATTTT.

CDR3 sequence (DNA): TGTGCCAGCAGCCCCCAGGGAAAGACCCAGTACTTC. It is translated as CASSPQGKTQYF. The rearrangement links TRBV7-2 to TRBJ2-5, with D possibly matching TRBD1 (5 bases). The CDR3 sequence is 12 residues long. The V end lost 5 bases, the J end lost 6 bases, and 10 bases lay between the germline ends. CDR1 and CDR2 (germline): SGHTA, FQGNSA.

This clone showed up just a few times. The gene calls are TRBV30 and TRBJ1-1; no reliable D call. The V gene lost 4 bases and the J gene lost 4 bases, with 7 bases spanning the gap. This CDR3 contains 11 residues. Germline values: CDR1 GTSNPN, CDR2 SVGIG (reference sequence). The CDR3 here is CAWTIRTEAFF. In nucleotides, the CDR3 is TGTGCCTGGACAATTCGCACTGAAGCTTTCTTT.

CDR3 amino acids: CASSFPGRGNTEAFF. The DNA for the CDR3 is TGTGCCAGCAGTTTCCCTGGCCGGGGAAACACTGAAGCTTTCTTT. The rearrangement links TRBV28 to TRBJ1-1; D gene ambiguous. The CDR3 runs to 15 residues. V was shortened by 3 bases and J by 2 bases, with 13 bases between the two germline ends. The germline V gene encodes CDR1 MDHEN and CDR2 SYDVKM.

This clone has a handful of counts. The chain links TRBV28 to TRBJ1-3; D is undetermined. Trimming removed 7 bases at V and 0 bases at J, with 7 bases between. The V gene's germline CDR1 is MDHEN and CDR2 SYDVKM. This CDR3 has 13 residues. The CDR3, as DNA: TGTGCCAGCACCTGGCGCTCTGGAAACACCATATATTTT. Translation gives CASTWRSGNTIYF. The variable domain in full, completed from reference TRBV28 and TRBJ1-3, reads DVKVTQSSRYLVKRTGEKVFLECVQDMDHENMFWYRQDPGLGLRLIYFSYDVKMKEKGDIPEGYSVSREKKERFSLILESASTNQTSMYLCASTWRSGNTIYFGEGSWLTVV.

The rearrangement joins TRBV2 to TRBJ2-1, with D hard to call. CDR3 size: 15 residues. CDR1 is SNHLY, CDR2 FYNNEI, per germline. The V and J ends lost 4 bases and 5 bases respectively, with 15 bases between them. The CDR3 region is CASSGVPSRNNEQFF. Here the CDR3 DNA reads TGTGCCAGCAGTGGAGTCCCCTCAAGAAACAATGAGCAGTTCTTC.

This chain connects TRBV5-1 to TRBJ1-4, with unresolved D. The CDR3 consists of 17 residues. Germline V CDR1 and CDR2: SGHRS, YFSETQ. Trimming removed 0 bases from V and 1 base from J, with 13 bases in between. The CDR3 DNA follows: TGCGCCAGCAGCTTGGGACGGGGTGCAGGAACTAATGAAAAACTGTTTTTT. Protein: CASSLGRGAGTNEKLFF. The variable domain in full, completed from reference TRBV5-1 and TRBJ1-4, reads KAGVTQTPRYLIKTRGQQVTLSCSPISGHRSVSWYQQTPGQGLQFLFEYFSETQRNKGNFPGRFSGRQFSNSRSEMNVSTLELGDSALYLCASSLGRGAGTNEKLFFGSGTQLSVL.

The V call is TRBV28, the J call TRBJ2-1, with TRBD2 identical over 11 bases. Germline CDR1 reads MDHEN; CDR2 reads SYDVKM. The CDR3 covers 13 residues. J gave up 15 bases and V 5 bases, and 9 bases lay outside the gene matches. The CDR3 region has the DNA TGTGCCAGCAGTCCCTCACTAGCGGGAGCCGTGTTCTTC. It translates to CASSPSLAGAVFF.

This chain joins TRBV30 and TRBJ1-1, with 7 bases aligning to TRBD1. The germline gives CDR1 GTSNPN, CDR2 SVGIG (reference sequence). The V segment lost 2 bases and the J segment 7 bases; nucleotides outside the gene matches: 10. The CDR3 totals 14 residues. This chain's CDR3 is CAWSPSPGQLEAFF. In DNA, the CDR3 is TGTGCCTGGAGTCCTTCTCCGGGACAGCTTGAAGCTTTCTTT.

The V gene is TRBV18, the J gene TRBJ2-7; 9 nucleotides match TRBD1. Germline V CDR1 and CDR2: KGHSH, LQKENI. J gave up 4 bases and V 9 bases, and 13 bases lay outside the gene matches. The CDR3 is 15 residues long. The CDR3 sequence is CASSTGGSGGYEQYF. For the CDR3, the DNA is TGTGCCAGTTCAACAGGGGGCTCTGGAGGTTACGAGCAGTACTTC.

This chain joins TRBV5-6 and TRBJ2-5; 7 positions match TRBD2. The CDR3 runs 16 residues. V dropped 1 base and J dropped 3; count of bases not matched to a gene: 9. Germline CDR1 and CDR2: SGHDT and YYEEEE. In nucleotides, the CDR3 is TGTGCCAGCAGCTTGATTCCGTCTAGCGGCGAAGAGACCCAGTACTTC. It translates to CASSLIPSSGEETQYF.

The CDR3 coding sequence is TGTGCCAGCGACAGAACGAACACCGGGGAGCTGTTTTTT. Residues: CASDRTNTGELFF. The chain employs TRBV6-1 and TRBJ2-2; possible D gene TRBD1, 5 bases. Trimming left V 8 bases short and J 0 bases short, with 7 bases between. Looked up from germline, CDR1 is MNHNS and CDR2 is SASEGT. The CDR3 has 13 residues.

CDR3 sequence (DNA): TGTGCCATCAGGCCGCAGGGGGAAGGCCGAGAAAAACTGTTTTTT. As protein: CAIRPQGEGREKLFF. The chain combines TRBV10-3 with TRBJ1-4, with 7 bases aligning to TRBD1. The CDR3 consists of 15 residues. J lost 8 bases, V lost 6 bases, and 12 bases had no gene match. CDR1 is ENHRY, CDR2 SYGVKD, per germline.

The CDR3 loop is CASSFPSGGIEDTQYF. The CDR3 coding sequence is TGCGCCAGCAGCTTCCCTTCGGGGGGGATTGAGGATACGCAGTATTTT. The chain joins TRBV5-1 to TRBJ2-3; 8 bases fit TRBD2. Germline CDR1 reads SGHRS; CDR2 reads YFSETQ. The CDR3 consists of 16 residues. Trimming removed 2 bases from V and 6 bases from J; junction bases left unmatched: 11.